The rows below give T cell receptor beta chains drawn from one sample of a study of T cells in Graves' hyperthyroidism and ophthalmopathy. MiXCR was run by TCRdb on the multiplex PCR reads, yielding one entry per CDR3 protein. Of more than 500,000 distinct CDR3 sequences in the sample, 15% to 20% were seen once. The sequencing input was blood. These TCRs come from a woman aged 25 to 39 with Graves' ophthalmopathy. CDR3s include the opening cysteine and the closing phenylalanine or tryptophan. Each record gives: J gene, clone size, CDR3 length, V gene, D gene, CDR3 DNA, CDR3 protein. The D gene is left open where the match is weak. Size is omitted from some rows. Given values are once, few, many or a class for expanded clones.

j_call: TRBJ1-1
clone_size: many
cdr3_length: 13
v_call: TRBV27
d_call: .
cdr3_nt: TGTGCCAGCAGGGATCCGATGAACACTGAAGCTTTCTTT
cdr3_aa: CASRDPMNTEAFF

j_call: TRBJ2-3
clone_size: many
cdr3_length: 15
v_call: TRBV2
d_call: TRBD1
cdr3_nt: TGTGCCAGCAGTTGGACAGGAACTAGCACAGATACGCAGTATTTT
cdr3_aa: CASSWTGTSTDTQYF

j_call: TRBJ2-1
clone_size: many
cdr3_length: 14
v_call: TRBV20-1
d_call: TRBD2
cdr3_nt: TGCAGTGCCCTAACTAGCGGCGCCTACAATGAGCAGTTCTTC
cdr3_aa: CSALTSGAYNEQFF

j_call: TRBJ2-7
clone_size: many
cdr3_length: 14
v_call: TRBV9
d_call: TRBD1
cdr3_nt: TGTGCCAGCAGCGGGGGGACAGGCTACGAGGAGCAGTACTTC
cdr3_aa: CASSGGTGYEEQYF

j_call: TRBJ1-6
clone_size: once
cdr3_length: 13
v_call: TRBV6-1
d_call: .
cdr3_nt: TGTGCCAGCAGCCAGGGTTATGGTTCACCCCTCCACTTT
cdr3_aa: CASSQGYGSPLHF

j_call: TRBJ1-1
clone_size: many
cdr3_length: 14
v_call: TRBV7-9
d_call: .
cdr3_nt: TGTGCCAGCAGGCGGACTCCGGCAGACACTGAAGCTTTCTTT
cdr3_aa: CASRRTPADTEAFF

j_call: TRBJ2-3
clone_size: .
cdr3_length: 15
v_call: TRBV28
d_call: .
cdr3_nt: TGTGCCAGCAGTTTCGTGAGTCAAAACACAGATACGCAGTATTTT
cdr3_aa: CASSFVSQNTDTQYF

j_call: TRBJ1-5
clone_size: many
cdr3_length: 14
v_call: TRBV25-1
d_call: .
cdr3_nt: TGTGCCAGCAGTGAATCTTCGCTGGGTCAGCCCCAGCATTTT
cdr3_aa: CASSESSLGQPQHF

j_call: TRBJ2-5
clone_size: .
cdr3_length: 12
v_call: TRBV10-3
d_call: .
cdr3_nt: TGTGCCATCAGTGAGTTACAGGGTCCTCAGTACTTC
cdr3_aa: CAISELQGPQYF

j_call: TRBJ2-7
clone_size: .
cdr3_length: 15
v_call: TRBV11-2
d_call: TRBD1
cdr3_nt: TGTGCCAGCAACCGACCGGGACAGGGGGCGGATGAGCAGTACTTC
cdr3_aa: CASNRPGQGADEQYF

j_call: TRBJ2-2
clone_size: .
cdr3_length: 15
v_call: TRBV7-2
d_call: .
cdr3_nt: TGTGCCAGCAGCTTAGGACGACAGTTCACCGGGGAGCTGTTTTTT
cdr3_aa: CASSLGRQFTGELFF

j_call: TRBJ2-1
clone_size: many
cdr3_length: 15
v_call: TRBV20-1
d_call: .
cdr3_nt: TGCAGTGCTAGGGTCCCCTCTGTCGGGGCCAATGAGCAGTTCTTC
cdr3_aa: CSARVPSVGANEQFF